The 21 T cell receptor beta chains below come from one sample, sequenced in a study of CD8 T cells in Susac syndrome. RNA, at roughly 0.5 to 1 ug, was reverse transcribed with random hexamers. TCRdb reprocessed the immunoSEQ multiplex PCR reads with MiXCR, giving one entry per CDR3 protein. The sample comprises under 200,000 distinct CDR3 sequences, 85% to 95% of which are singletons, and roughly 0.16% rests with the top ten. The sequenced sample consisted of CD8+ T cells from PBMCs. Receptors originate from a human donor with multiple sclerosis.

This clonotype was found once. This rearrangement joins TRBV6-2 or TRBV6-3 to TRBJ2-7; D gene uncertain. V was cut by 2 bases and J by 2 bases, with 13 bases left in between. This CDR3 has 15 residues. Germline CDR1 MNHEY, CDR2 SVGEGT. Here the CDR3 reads CASSYLEAGPYEQYF. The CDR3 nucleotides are TGTGCCAGCAGTTACCTAGAGGCAGGCCCCTACGAGCAGTACTTC.

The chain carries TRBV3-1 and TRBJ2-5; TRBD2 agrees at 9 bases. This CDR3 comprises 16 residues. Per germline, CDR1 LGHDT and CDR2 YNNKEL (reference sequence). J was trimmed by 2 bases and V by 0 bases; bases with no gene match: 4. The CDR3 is CASSQDASGAQETQYF. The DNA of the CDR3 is TGTGCCAGCAGCCAAGATGCTAGCGGGGCGCAAGAGACCCAGTACTTC.

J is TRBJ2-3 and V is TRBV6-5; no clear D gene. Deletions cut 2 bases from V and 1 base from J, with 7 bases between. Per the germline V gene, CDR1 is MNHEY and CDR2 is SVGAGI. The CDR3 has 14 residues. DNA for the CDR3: TGTGCCAGCAGTTACCCCTCGGGCACAGATACGCAGTATTTT. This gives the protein CASSYPSGTDTQYF.

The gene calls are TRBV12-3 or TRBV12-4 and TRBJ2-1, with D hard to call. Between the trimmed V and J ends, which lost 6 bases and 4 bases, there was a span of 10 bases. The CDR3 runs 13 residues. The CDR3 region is CASSGLLYNEQFF. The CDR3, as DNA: TGTGCCAGCAGCGGCCTCCTTTACAATGAGCAGTTCTTC.

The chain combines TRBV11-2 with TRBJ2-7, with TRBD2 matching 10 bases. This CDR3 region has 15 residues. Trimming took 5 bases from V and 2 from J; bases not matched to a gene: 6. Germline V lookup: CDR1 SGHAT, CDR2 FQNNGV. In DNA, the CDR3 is TGTGCCAGCAGCCATCTAGCGGGAGCCACCTACGAGCAGTACTTC. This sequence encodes CASSHLAGATYEQYF.

This chain's CDR3 is CASSFALNTGELFF. The CDR3 DNA reads as TGTGCCAGCAGTTTCGCTCTTAACACCGGGGAGCTGTTTTTT. The chain joins TRBV27 to TRBJ2-2; the D is unclear. The CDR3 is 14 residues long. The ends were cut back, 3 bases at V and 2 bases at J, with 7 bases in the middle. Germline-derived CDR1 and CDR2 are MNHEY and SMNVEV (reference sequence).

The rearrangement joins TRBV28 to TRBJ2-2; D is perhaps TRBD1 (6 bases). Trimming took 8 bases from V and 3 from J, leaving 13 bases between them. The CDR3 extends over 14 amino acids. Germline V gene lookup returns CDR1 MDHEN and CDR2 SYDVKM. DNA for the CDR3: TGTGCCAGCGGCCCGGCAGGGGACACCGGGGAGCTGTTTTTT. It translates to CASGPAGDTGELFF.

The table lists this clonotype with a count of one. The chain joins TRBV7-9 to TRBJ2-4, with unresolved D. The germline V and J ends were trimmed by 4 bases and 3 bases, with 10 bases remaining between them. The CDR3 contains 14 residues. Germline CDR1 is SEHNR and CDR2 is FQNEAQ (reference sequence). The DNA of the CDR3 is TGTGCCAGCAGCTCGAAGGGCCGCAAAAACATTCAGTACTTC. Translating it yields CASSSKGRKNIQYF.

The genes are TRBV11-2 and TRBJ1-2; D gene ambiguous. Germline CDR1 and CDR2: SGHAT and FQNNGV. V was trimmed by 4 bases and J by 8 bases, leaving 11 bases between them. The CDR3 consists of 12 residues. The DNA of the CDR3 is TGTGCCAGCAGCTCCGGTTCTCTAGGCTACACCTTC. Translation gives CASSSGSLGYTF. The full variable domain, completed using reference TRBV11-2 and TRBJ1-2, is EAGVAQSPRYKIIEKRQSVAFWCNPISGHATLYWYQQILGQGPKLLIQFQNNGVVDDSQLPKDRFSAERLKGVDSTLKIQPAKLEDSAVYLCASSSGSLGYTFGSGTRLTVV.

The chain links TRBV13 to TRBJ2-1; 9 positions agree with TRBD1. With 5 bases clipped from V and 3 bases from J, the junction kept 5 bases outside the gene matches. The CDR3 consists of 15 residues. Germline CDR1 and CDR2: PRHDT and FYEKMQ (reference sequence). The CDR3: CASSPSGQGYNEQFF. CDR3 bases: TGTGCCAGCAGCCCGTCGGGACAGGGCTACAATGAGCAGTTCTTC.

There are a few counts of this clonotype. Here the CDR3 reads CASSAGLAGRSSYNEQFF. The CDR3 coding sequence is TGTGCCAGCAGCGCGGGACTAGCGGGGAGGAGCTCCTACAATGAGCAGTTCTTC. The rearrangement joins TRBV14 to TRBJ2-1; TRBD2 matches 13 bases. This CDR3 is 18 amino acids long. V was clipped by 5 bases and J by 0 bases; unmatched bases: 7. Germline V CDR1 and CDR2: SGHDN, FVKESK.

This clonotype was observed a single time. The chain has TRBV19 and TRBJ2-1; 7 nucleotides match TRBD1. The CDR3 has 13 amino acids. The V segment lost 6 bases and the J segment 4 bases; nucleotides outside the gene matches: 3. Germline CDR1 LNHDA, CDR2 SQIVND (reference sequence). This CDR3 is CASRPGQYNEQFF. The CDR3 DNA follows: TGTGCCAGTAGACCGGGACAGTACAATGAGCAGTTCTTC.

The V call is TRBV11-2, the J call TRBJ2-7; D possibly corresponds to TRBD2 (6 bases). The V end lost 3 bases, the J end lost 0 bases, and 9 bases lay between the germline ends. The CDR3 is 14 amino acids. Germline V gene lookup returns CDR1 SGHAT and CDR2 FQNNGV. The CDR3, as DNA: TGTGCCAGCAGCTTTAGCGGTAACTCCTACGAGCAGTACTTC. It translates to CASSFSGNSYEQYF.

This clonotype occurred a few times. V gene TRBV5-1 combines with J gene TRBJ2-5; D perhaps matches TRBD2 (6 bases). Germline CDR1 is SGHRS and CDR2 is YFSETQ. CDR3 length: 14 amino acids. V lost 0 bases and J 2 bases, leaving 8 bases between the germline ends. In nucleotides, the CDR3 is TGCGCCAGCAGCTTGGGCGGGAAACAAGAGACCCAGTACTTC. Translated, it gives CASSLGGKQETQYF.

In DNA, the CDR3 is TGTGCCAGCAGCCAAGATCAGCCAGGGGGAACGCCCCAGCATTTT. This sequence encodes CASSQDQPGGTPQHF. The rearrangement links TRBV3-1 to TRBJ1-5; 7 positions match TRBD1. This CDR3 has 15 residues. The J segment lost 9 bases and the V segment lost 0 bases, leaving 8 bases of the junction unmatched. Germline V CDR1 and CDR2: LGHDT, YNNKEL (reference sequence).

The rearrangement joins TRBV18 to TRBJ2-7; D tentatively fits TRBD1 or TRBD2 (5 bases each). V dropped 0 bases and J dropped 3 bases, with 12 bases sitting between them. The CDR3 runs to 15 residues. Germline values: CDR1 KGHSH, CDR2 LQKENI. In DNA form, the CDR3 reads TGTGCCAGCTCACCACCGGGACCGAAGTACTACGAGCAGTACTTC. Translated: CASSPPGPKYYEQYF. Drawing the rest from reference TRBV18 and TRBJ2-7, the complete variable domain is NAGVMQNPRHLVRRRGQEARLRCSPMKGHSHVYWYRQLPEEGLKFMVYLQKENIIDESGMPKERFSAEFPKEGPSILRIQQVVRGDSAAYFCASSPPGPKYYEQYFGPGTRLTVT.

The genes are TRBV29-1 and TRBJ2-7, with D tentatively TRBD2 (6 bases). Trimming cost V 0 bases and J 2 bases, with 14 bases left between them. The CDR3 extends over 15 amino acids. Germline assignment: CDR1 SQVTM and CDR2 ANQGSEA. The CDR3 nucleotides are TGCAGCGTTGAAGACTCTCGGGGGAACGCCTACGAGCAGTACTTC. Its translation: CSVEDSRGNAYEQYF.

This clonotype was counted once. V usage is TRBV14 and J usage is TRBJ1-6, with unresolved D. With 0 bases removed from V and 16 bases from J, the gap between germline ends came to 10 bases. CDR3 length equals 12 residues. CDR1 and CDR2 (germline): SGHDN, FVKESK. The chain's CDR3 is CASSQDLAYLHF. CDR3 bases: TGTGCCAGCAGCCAAGATTTGGCCTATCTCCACTTT. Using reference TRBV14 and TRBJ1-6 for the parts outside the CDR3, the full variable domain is EAGVTQFPSHSVIEKGQTVTLRCDPISGHDNLYWYRRVMGKEIKFLLHFVKESKQDESGMPNNRFLAERTGGTYSTLKVQPAELEDSGVYFCASSQDLAYLHFGNGTRLTVT.

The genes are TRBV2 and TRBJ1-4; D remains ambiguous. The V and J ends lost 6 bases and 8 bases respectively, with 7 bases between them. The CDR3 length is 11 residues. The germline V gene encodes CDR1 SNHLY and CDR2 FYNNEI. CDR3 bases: TGTGCCAGCAGGGGGAAGGAAAAACTGTTTTTT. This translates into CASRGKEKLFF.

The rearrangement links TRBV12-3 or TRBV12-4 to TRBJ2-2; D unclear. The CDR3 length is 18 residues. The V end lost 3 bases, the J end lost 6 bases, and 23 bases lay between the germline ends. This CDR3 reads CASSFSTLGYPEPGELFF. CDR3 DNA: TGTGCCAGCAGTTTCTCGACACTTGGGTACCCGGAACCCGGGGAGCTGTTTTTT.

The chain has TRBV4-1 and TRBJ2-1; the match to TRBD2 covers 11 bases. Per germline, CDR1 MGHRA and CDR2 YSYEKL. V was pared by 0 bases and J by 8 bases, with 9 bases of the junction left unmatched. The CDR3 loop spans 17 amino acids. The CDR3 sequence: CASSQDPTSGSRYEQFF. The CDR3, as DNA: TGCGCCAGCAGCCAAGATCCCACTAGCGGGAGTAGGTATGAGCAGTTCTTC.